This entry features one T cell receptor beta chain sequence. Which antigen it targets is not known. No base-level quality is on record; no much larger clone is a single base apart. The CDR3 numbers 15 residues from cysteine through phenylalanine. The kept DNA is CDR3 alone, 45 bases in frame from the first base. Compared with germline, V lacks 4 bases and J lacks 8 bases; bases without a gene match: 13. From the germline V gene (reference sequence), CDR1 is SEHNR and CDR2 is FQNEAQ. The data stem from a study of cytomegalovirus exposure and HLA in healthy donors (dated by TCRdb to about 2017). About the investigation overall: An earlier analysis of 587 of the donors reported roughly 300 Gb of sequence data and around 110 million unique TCR beta sequences from some 180 million T cells. Using immunosequencing, the study profiled T cell repertoires from about 620 subjects and related those repertoires to cytomegalovirus serostatus. A separate validation cohort of over 95 different subjects was used in addition to the roughly 640-subject first cohort. Roughly 300 gigabases of sequencing data and around 90 million unique TCR sequences made up an early release that covered 500 to 650 HLA-typed donors. To decide whether each TCR beta V gene segment behaved as functional or pseudogenic, an earlier analysis of approximately 590 of the donors relied on high-throughput TCR beta sequencing. Because of strong linkage in the cohort, four to six DR-DQ haplotypes were treated as single units for association and clustering. HLA typing covered class I and class II loci at four-digit resolution. Donor age, sex, ethnicity and CMV serostatus were compiled alongside the repertoire data. Every repertoire in the discovery cohort had been generated on one and the same sequencing platform. Across 300 to 500 genotyped donors of the cohort, an average of about 240,000 unique TCR beta nucleotide sequences per donor were sequenced, and roughly 18% of those sequences were non-productive. To predict cytomegalovirus infection status, the study brought together high-throughput TCR immunosequencing, statistical association of individual TCRs with disease status, and machine learning. Of the approximately 400 genotyped donors, less than 90% were placed in the genetic ancestry cluster associated with self-reported Caucasian donors. The number of donors typed differed by locus, with about 629-630 for A, B, C, DRB1 and DQB1, around 500 for DQA1, over 600 for DPA1, and 472 for DPB1. A later genetic analysis used genome-wide SNP genotypes for about 55% of the 666 donors, treating that subset as a discovery cohort. The study was designed to test whether signatures of past pathogen exposure could be identified by cataloging public T cell receptors. The later analysis used no new phenotypic data to find candidate immune exposures, relying instead on TCR beta sequences and their occurrence across donors. A later analysis re-analyzed previously published TCR beta repertoires from 500 to 700 donors and added high-resolution HLA genotyping to study TCR occurrence patterns.

The method was the immunoSEQ multiplex PCR assay. For the multiplex PCR, a mixture combining 60 forward primers for TCR Vbeta segments and 13 reverse primers for TCR Jbeta segments was used. Amplification of the CDR3 region of rearranged TCR beta genes was performed with a multiplex PCR assay on genomic DNA. On the Illumina HiSeq System, the amplified TCR beta libraries were sequenced as 87-base-pair reads. Processing in the source paper ran as follows. A later analysis tallied around 87 million unique TCR beta chains across the 666 repertoires, and approximately 12 million of those chains were shared by two or more donors. Raw reads were error-corrected and collapsed into unique sequences by a nearest-neighbor algorithm in which closely related sequences were merged to remove PCR and sequencing errors. V, D and J gene segments were assigned by aligning CDR3 sequences to IMGT reference sequences. For a sequence to be retained, at least a six-nucleotide match to both a V gene segment and a J gene segment was required. A rearrangement counted as productive if the CDR3 had no stop codons and remained in frame with V and J, and every other rearrangement counted as non-productive. Following IMGT convention, CDR3 was defined as the stretch from the second conserved V-encoded cysteine up to the conserved J-encoded phenylalanine. In an earlier analysis of 500 to 650 of the donors, sequences lacking an unambiguous match to a single V gene segment were excluded. An earlier analysis of a few hundred of the donors classified V segments as functional when productive rearrangements were above 56.7% and as segregating when the standard deviation between donors was above 5%. A statistical classification framework was built to diagnose cytomegalovirus status from the catalog of TCR beta chain sequences. V and J gene assignment, in a later analysis, came from comparing TCR nucleotide sequences with IMGT/GENE-DB human TR gene sequences. In a later analysis, CDR3 sequences and most-parsimonious VDJ recombination scenarios were assigned using the TCRdist pipeline. In a later analysis, each TCR beta chain was defined by its CDR3 amino acid sequence together with its V-gene family, and reads lacking a unique V-gene family were excluded. To address suspected cross-contamination and a sequencing artifact, a later analysis removed 450 to 700 highly shared, low-generation-probability nucleotide sequences. In a later analysis, a clonal expansion index was calculated for each public chain from normalized within-repertoire ranks of inferred template counts. Generation probabilities in a later analysis came from a VDJ recombination model fitted to out-of-frame rearrangements, and those results were checked against IGoR. In a later analysis, hypergeometric tests were used to score TCR-TCR, TCR-HLA and TCR-CMV co-occurrence, with a repertoire-size bias correction applied to TCR pairs. In a later analysis, false discovery rates were estimated by permuting HLA or CMV assignments 20 times. A later analysis grouped co-occurring TCRs with DBSCAN, adding TCRdist sequence similarity when clustering within HLA-allele-positive subsets. For co-occurrence clustering, repertoires with fewer than 30,000 or more than 120,000 public chains were excluded, along with four or five repertoires with anomalous nucleotide sharing. TCRdb carries this immuneACCESS record with in-frame sequences only. Its versions omit some clonotypes, under half of them owing to an unresolved V gene in the studies checked, with the rest unexplained. V and J calls and clone size are those listed in that table; D and trimming were worked out from the DNA. In all, the sample holds 85,000 to 100,000 clones, and roughly two thirds of those were seen once. About 2.3% of the sample belongs to the ten largest clones.

In total, 630 or so healthy bone marrow donors made up the cohort. Cohort members were all nominally healthy when sampled, although unrecorded immune exposures were likely present. CMV serostatus was positive for 289 and negative for about half of the 666 cohort members, and was not recorded for this donor. A peripheral blood sample was collected from each donor, and TCR beta sequencing was performed on peripheral blood mononuclear cells. The Qiagen DNeasy Blood Extraction Kit was used to extract genomic DNA from the blood cell samples. The full study reports these points: Roughly uniform sequencing depth across donors was assumed in presence/absence analyses, although this assumption may not hold. Specific HLA alleles were associated with 16,951 TCR beta sequences at a false discovery rate of 0.05 in a later analysis. Cytomegalovirus status was reported to be diagnosed by the classifier with high specificity and sensitivity in both the original and validation cohorts. The only immune exposure information available for the cohort was CMV serostatus. In a later analysis, HLA-associated TCR beta chains were found to be more clonally expanded and to have lower generation probabilities than equally common non-associated chains. The study gave a list of 150 to 200 TCR beta chains associated with cytomegalovirus. Most CMV-associated TCR beta chains appeared to be HLA-restricted in a later analysis, and the HLA associations seemed to be driven largely by CMV exposure. In a later genetic analysis, a missense DCLRE1C variant was associated with V-gene and J-gene trimming of TCR beta chains, and the association was replicated in an independent cohort. A later genetic analysis reported fewer N-insertions in productive TCRs among donors in an Asian-associated ancestry cluster than the 666-donor mean. This cohort had only TCR beta chains sequenced, and the lack of alpha or paired-chain data limited which features could be detected. In an earlier analysis of approximately 590 of the donors, most TCR beta V segments were observed in productive rearrangements about 90% or about 30% of the time, broadly matching IMGT annotations. Three of the identified cytomegalovirus-associated TCR beta chains were confirmed in vitro to be specific for cytomegalovirus antigens. In a later analysis, TCR association rates were found to vary across HLA loci, with the most associated TCRs seen for DRB1 alleles and the fewest for HLA-C alleles. According to a later analysis, parvovirus B19, influenza, CMV and Epstein-Barr virus appeared linked to several top co-occurrence clusters. Assigning TCR associations to individual alleles was difficult when HLA alleles, especially DR and DQ, strongly co-occurred. A further reported finding was that TCR beta sequences accurately predicted the HLA-A and HLA-B alleles for most subjects in the first cohort. While some public TCRs were present in many individuals, most TCR sequences turned up only very rarely across donors. Because the 87-base-pair reads could not distinguish some IMGT-functional V segments, including TRBV6-2 and TRBV6-3, those segments were excluded. The authors suggested that the approach could potentially be extended to other disease states and immunological phenotypes. Because counts were too low, roughly 17 rarely observed V segments, including chromosome 9 orphons, were left out of the earlier analysis of roughly 600 of the donors. Because some donors lacked HLA typing at each locus, the association tests relied only on the typed subset. Linkage disequilibrium might explain the correlated functional status among segregating V segments, but an unknown experimental factor could not be excluded. A cluster of highly shared sequence variants was judged likely to be a technical artifact of the sequencing pipeline.

The rearrangement combines TRBV7-9 with TRBJ1-2; the junction holds 7 bases that match TRBD1. The TCR sequence derives from a human donor in good health. The sequencing input was PBMCs. The CDR3 amino acid sequence is: CASSSQGQPVSGYTF. The sequenced DNA is TGTGCCAGCAGCTCCCAGGGACAGCCAGTGAGCGGCTACACCTTC.